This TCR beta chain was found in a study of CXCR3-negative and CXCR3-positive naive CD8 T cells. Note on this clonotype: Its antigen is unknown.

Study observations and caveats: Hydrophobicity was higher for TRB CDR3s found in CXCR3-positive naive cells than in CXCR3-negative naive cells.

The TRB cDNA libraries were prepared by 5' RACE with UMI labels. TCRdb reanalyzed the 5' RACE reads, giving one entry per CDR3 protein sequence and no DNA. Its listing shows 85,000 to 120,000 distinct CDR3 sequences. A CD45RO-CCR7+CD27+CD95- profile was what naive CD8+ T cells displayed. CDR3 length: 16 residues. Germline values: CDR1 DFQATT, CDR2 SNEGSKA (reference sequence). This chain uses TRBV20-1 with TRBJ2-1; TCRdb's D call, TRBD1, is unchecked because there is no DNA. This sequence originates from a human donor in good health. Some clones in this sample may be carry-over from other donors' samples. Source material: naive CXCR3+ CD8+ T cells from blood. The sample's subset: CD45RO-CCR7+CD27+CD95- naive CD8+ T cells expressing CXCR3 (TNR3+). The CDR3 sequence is CSALLRDRVAYNEQFF.